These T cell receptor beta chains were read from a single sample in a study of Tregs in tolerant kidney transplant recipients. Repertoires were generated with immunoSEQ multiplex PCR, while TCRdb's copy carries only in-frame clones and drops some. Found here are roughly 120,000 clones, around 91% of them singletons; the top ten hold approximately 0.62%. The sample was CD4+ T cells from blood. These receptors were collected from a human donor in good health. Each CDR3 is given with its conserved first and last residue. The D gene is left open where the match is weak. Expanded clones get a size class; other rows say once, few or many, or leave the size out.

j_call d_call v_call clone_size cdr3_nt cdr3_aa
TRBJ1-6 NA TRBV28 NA TGTGCCAGCGGGGGTGGCCTCCACTTT CASGGGLHF
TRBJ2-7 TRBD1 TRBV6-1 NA TGTGCCAGCATCCCAGGGGGCTCCTACGAGCAGTACTTC CASIPGGSYEQYF
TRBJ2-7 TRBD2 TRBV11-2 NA TGTGCCAGCAGCGCCGCACTAGCGGCCCGCTACGAGCAGTACTTC CASSAALAARYEQYF
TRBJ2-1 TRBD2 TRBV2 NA TGTGCCAGCAGTGAACTAGCGGGGGAGTTCTTC CASSELAGEFF
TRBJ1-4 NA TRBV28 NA TGTGCCAGCAGTTTTCCCGACTTATATAATGAAAAACTGTTTTTT CASSFPDLYNEKLFF
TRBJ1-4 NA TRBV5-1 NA TGCGCCAGCAGCTTGGGGACGTCTGAAAAACTGTTTTTT CASSLGTSEKLFF
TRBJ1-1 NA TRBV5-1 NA TGCGCCAGCAGCTCCCAGGGGGAAGCTTTCTTT CASSSQGEAFF
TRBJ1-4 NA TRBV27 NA TGTGCCAGCAGAGGACACACTAATGAAAAACTGTTTTTT CASRGHTNEKLFF
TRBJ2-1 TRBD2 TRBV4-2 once TGTGCCAGCAGCCGACCTTCGAGGGGAGGGCACAATGAGCAGTTCTTC CASSRPSRGGHNEQFF
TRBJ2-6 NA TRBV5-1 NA TGCGCCAGCAGCTACGGATCTGGGGCCAACGTCCTGACTTTC CASSYGSGANVLTF
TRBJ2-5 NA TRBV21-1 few TGTGCCAGCAGCAAAGAGAGGCCTAGCCAGGCAGAGACCCAGTACTTC CASSKERPSQAETQYF
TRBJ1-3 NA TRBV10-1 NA TGCGCCAGCAGTGACACGGGCTCTGGAAACACCATATATTTT CASSDTGSGNTIYF
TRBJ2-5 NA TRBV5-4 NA TGTGCCAGCAGCCTCTCCGGGTCCTCAGGGGAGACCCAGTACTTC CASSLSGSSGETQYF
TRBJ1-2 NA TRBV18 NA TGTGCCAGCTCACCAGAGGTTTTATGGGGCTACACCTTC CASSPEVLWGYTF
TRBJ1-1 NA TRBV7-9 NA TGTGCCAGCAGCTTCCAGGGGAACACTGAAGCTTTCTTT CASSFQGNTEAFF
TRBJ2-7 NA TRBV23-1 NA TGCGCCAGCGATGGGAGCTCCTACGAGCAGTACTTC CASDGSSYEQYF
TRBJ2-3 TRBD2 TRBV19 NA TGTGCCAGTATCGGCGGGAGGGCCGGAAATACGCAGTATTTT CASIGGRAGNTQYF
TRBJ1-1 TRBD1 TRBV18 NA TGTGCCAGCTCACCCGACAGGGCCCTGAACACTGAAGCTTTCTTT CASSPDRALNTEAFF
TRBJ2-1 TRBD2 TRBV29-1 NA TGCAGCGTTGATAGCGGGGACAAAGGGGGTGGTGAGCAGTTCTTC CSVDSGDKGGGEQFF
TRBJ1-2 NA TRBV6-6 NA TGTGCCAGCAACAACCGGGGGCAGAGGTACTATGGCTACACCTTC CASNNRGQRYYGYTF
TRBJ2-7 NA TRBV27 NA TGTGCCAGCAGTTTTCTGTCCGAATGGACCTACGAGCAGTACTTC CASSFLSEWTYEQYF
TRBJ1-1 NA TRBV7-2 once TGTGCCAGCAGGGGGACGGGATTGAACACTGAAGCTTTCTTT CASRGTGLNTEAFF
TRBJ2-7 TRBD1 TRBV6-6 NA TGTGCCAGCACCCCCGACAGGGGGCTTAGGGAGCAGTACTTC CASTPDRGLREQYF